The sequence of this T cell receptor (beta chain) was determined in a study of early T cells in non-severe SARS-CoV-2 infection. MiXCR was run by TCRdb on the 5' RACE reads, yielding one entry per CDR3 protein. Among 95,000 to 100,000 distinct CDR3 sequences listed, about 11% were seen once. The CDR3 is 12 residues long. CDR1 and CDR2 from the germline V gene are GTSNPN and SVGIG (reference sequence). With regard to this clonotype: One end of the junction fails to match germline, which may point to a read error.

The genes are TRBV30 and TRBJ2-2, with D possibly being TRBD2 (5 bases). The sample was whole blood. This receptor was identified in an adult who was a healthcare worker with PCR-confirmed SARS-CoV-2 infection or an uninfected control (not recorded which). CDR3 loop: CVWRQNTGELFF. CDR3 in DNA: TGTGTCTGGAGGCAGAACACCGGGGAGCTGTTTTTT. Filled out from reference TRBV30 and TRBJ2-2, the complete variable domain reads SQTIHQWPATLVQPVGSPLSLECTVEGTSNPNLYWYRQAAGRGLQLLFYSVGIGQISSEVPQNLSASRPQDRQFILSSKKLLLSDSGFYLCVWRQNTGELFFGEGSRLTVL.